This is a list of T cell receptor beta chains from one sample in a study of blood T cell repertoires in COVID-19. The method was immunoSEQ multiplex PCR; TCRdb's version includes in-frame clones alone and lacks a portion of them. Here the sample spans 100,000 to 150,000 clones, roughly 82% being singletons. The sequenced sample was peripheral blood. The receptors come from a human donor in a cohort sampled during active COVID-19. Each CDR3 is given with its conserved first and last residue. The order of the fields is D gene, CDR3 length, J gene, V gene, clone size, CDR3 protein, CDR3 DNA. The D gene is left open where the match is weak. The listing skips clone size in some rows; elsewhere it reads once, few, many or a size class.

TRBD1	15	TRBJ1-2	TRBV11-2	-	CASSQPGQGAHGYTF	TGTGCCAGCAGCCAACCGGGACAGGGGGCGCACGGCTACACCTTC
-	16	TRBJ2-2	TRBV27	-	CASSFGGQGGPGELFF	TGTGCCAGCAGTTTCGGAGGTCAAGGCGGACCCGGGGAGCTGTTTTTT
TRBD1	15	TRBJ1-5	TRBV18	-	CASSRAGQGDQPQHF	TGTGCCAGCTCACGGGCGGGGCAGGGGGATCAGCCCCAGCATTTT
-	13	TRBJ2-7	TRBV19	few	CASSRGSHYEQYF	TGTGCCAGTAGTCGGGGGTCTCACTACGAGCAGTACTTC
-	15	TRBJ2-1	TRBV2	-	CASRYTGFSYNEQFF	TGTGCCAGCAGATACACAGGTTTCTCCTACAATGAGCAGTTCTTC
TRBD1	18	TRBJ1-5	TRBV24-1	-	CATSDPGTGTGRAEPQHF	TGTGCCACCAGTGATCCTGGGACAGGGACAGGGAGAGCGGAGCCCCAGCATTTT
TRBD1	15	TRBJ2-3	TRBV5-1	-	CASSLTGGDTDTQYF	TGCGCCAGCAGCTTGACAGGGGGCGACACAGATACGCAGTATTTT
TRBD1	15	TRBJ1-1	TRBV5-4	-	CASSLYRGGFTEAFF	TGTGCCAGCAGCTTGTACAGGGGGGGGTTCACTGAAGCTTTCTTT
-	13	TRBJ2-7	TRBV20-1	-	CSASEGGDHEQYF	TGCAGTGCTAGTGAGGGGGGAGACCACGAGCAGTACTTC
TRBD2	16	TRBJ2-1	TRBV3-1/TRBV3-2	once	CASSPGLAGLGAEQFF	TGTGCCAGCAGCCCCGGACTAGCGGGGTTGGGTGCTGAGCAGTTCTTC
-	11	TRBJ1-1	TRBV20-1	-	CSARPREQAFF	TGCAGTGCTCGGCCGAGGGAGCAAGCTTTCTTT
TRBD2	16	TRBJ2-1	TRBV6-2/TRBV6-3	once	CASSQISGVFYNEQFF	TGTGCCAGCAGCCAAATAAGCGGGGTTTTTTACAATGAGCAGTTCTTC
-	15	TRBJ2-2	TRBV18	-	CASSHFDSNTGELFF	TGTGCCAGCTCACATTTTGACTCGAACACCGGGGAGCTGTTTTTT
TRBD1	17	TRBJ2-1	TRBV5-1	few	CASSLARGQGQSHEQFF	TGCGCCAGCAGCTTGGCCAGAGGACAGGGACAATCCCATGAGCAGTTCTTC
-	17	TRBJ1-5	TRBV7-2	-	CASSQEGRRVGNQPQHF	TGTGCCAGCAGTCAAGAGGGACGGAGGGTTGGCAATCAGCCCCAGCATTTT
TRBD2	18	TRBJ2-5	TRBV3-1/TRBV3-2	-	CASSKGLAGGWYQETQYF	TGTGCCAGCAGCAAGGGACTAGCGGGGGGATGGTACCAAGAGACCCAGTACTTC
-	14	TRBJ2-7	TRBV6-5	few	CASRREALGHEQYF	TGTGCCAGCCGGAGGGAGGCGTTGGGTCACGAGCAGTACTTC
TRBD1	13	TRBJ2-3	TRBV3-1/TRBV3-2	few	CASSQGGQVGPHF	TGTGCCAGCAGCCAGGGCGGACAGGTGGGCCCCCATTTT
TRBD1	17	TRBJ1-1	TRBV18	-	CASSPRRGGQGFNEAFF	TGTGCCAGCTCACCACGGCGGGGGGGACAGGGGTTTAATGAAGCTTTCTTT
TRBD1	16	TRBJ1-2	TRBV18	once	CASSPPGQGSDYGYTF	TGTGCCAGCTCACCACCGGGACAGGGGTCGGACTATGGCTACACCTTC
-	16	TRBJ2-7	TRBV6-6	-	CASSYLPPEAAYEQYF	TGTGCCAGCAGTTACTTACCTCCTGAGGCCGCCTACGAGCAGTACTTC
-	13	TRBJ2-1	TRBV12-3/TRBV12-4	once	CASSSTGYNEQFF	TGTGCCAGCAGTTCCACAGGGTACAATGAGCAGTTCTTC
TRBD1	16	TRBJ1-1	TRBV18	-	CASSPPGGAMNTEAFF	TGTGCCAGCTCACCCCCAGGGGGCGCAATGAACACTGAAGCTTTCTTT
-	14	TRBJ2-2	TRBV24-1	-	CATSGTPNTGELFF	TGTGCCACCAGCGGGACACCGAACACCGGGGAGCTGTTTTTT
-	16	TRBJ2-7	TRBV4-1	-	CASSQGPRSLHDEQYF	TGCGCCAGCAGCCAAGGTCCAAGATCCTTACACGACGAGCAGTACTTC